The rows below give T cell receptor beta chains drawn from one sample of a study of beta chain features in type 1 diabetes. Here immunoSEQ multiplex PCR was the method, and the copy in TCRdb shows in-frame clones only, minus some. The sample includes fewer than 45,000 clones, 64% seen only once; the top ten take roughly 2%. Source material: Tregs from blood. All receptors derive from a woman between 25 and 40 years old in good health. Each CDR3 is given with its conserved first and last residue. Fields, in order: V gene, J gene, CDR3 protein.

TRBV29-1,TRBJ2-7,CSARTSATYEQYF
TRBV27,TRBJ2-1,CASRMGLAGVVQFF
TRBV7-3,TRBJ2-1,CASSLREIGGFPNEQFF
TRBV9,TRBJ2-6,CASSVDGGLAGTGANVLTF
TRBV5-6,TRBJ2-5,CASSLFTGSQYF
TRBV7-6,TRBJ2-1,CASSSRTEFYNEQFF
TRBV4-3,TRBJ2-3,CASSQDLAGGTDTQYF
TRBV11-1,NA,CASSRRQGYEQYF
TRBV7-8,TRBJ2-5,CASSRRQNQETQYF
TRBV5-4,TRBJ2-5,CASSLWRETQYF
TRBV28,TRBJ2-1,CASSLVQGIEQFF
TRBV29-1,TRBJ2-7,CSARGQGPPGYEQYF
TRBV18,TRBJ2-1,CASSPYQGRNEQFF
TRBV7-2,TRBJ1-1,CASSLDRTGKNTEAFF
TRBV6-6,TRBJ1-1,CASSYGGWDTEAFF
TRBV29-1,TRBJ2-5,CSVGRGSETQYF
TRBV4-1,TRBJ2-3,CASSQGLAGLTDTQYF
TRBV11-2,TRBJ2-2,CASSLPGLTGELFF
TRBV5-4,TRBJ2-5,CASSLVGWGQGETQYF
TRBV9,TRBJ2-3,CASSPPRGAGDDTQYF
TRBV5-4,TRBJ2-3,CASSLKLAETDTQYF
TRBV25-1,TRBJ2-6,CASSVRGLYSGANVLTF
TRBV7-2,TRBJ2-7,CASSQGQGGEQYF
TRBV27,TRBJ1-1,CASKGFPGQGTEAFF
TRBV7-2,TRBJ2-5,CASSPQGLAGVETQYF
TRBV27,TRBJ2-1,CASSLRDRGRNEQFF
TRBV7-2,TRBJ2-1,CASSLNLGRYNEQFF
TRBV18,TRBJ2-1,CASSPPATGLYNEQFF
TRBV9,TRBJ2-7,CASSTRQGYEQYF
TRBV9,TRBJ2-7,CASSEGTSGYEQYF
TRBV20-1,TRBJ2-5,CSARAGETQYF
TRBV5-1,TRBJ2-5,CASSLTSGRGGQETQYF
TRBV7-2,TRBJ2-7,CASSLQGLAGSRYEQYF
TRBV6-1,TRBJ2-1,CASRTRVGGTQFF
TRBV19,TRBJ2-2,CASRKLAGGPGFTGELFF
TRBV7-8,TRBJ2-7,CASSSLQLAGIYEQYF
TRBV5-6,TRBJ2-7,CASSFSVPGEQYF
TRBV29-1,TRBJ2-1,CSVSDRGRYNEQFF
TRBV4-1,TRBJ1-1,CASSQDPRSMLKNTEAFF
TRBV11-2,TRBJ2-2,CASSLDTLWGGAGELFF
TRBV5-1,TRBJ2-2,CASSLAAVGAGTTGELFF
TRBV18,TRBJ2-1,CASSPFRTSGFFYNEQFF